This paragraph reports one T cell receptor (beta chain). The table lists this clonotype with many counts. The specificity of this receptor is unknown. Base qualities are not at hand, and no much larger clone is one base apart. Libraries were built with PCR. Reads for this sample came from an Illumina HiSeq 2500. To normalize quantification of the TCRbeta repertoire, the TCR libraries were built with molecular barcoding that relied on unique molecular identifiers. TCRdb applied fastp at Q25 and MiXCR to the public reads, then kept only in-frame beta chains. Rows are unified per CDR3 protein, each entry keeping the most common DNA and genes. The sample has about 830,000 distinct CDR3 sequences on record, approximately 15% of them singletons. The top ten clonotypes cover around 4.5% of the sample. These data come from a study of T-cell reconstitution after alpha-beta-depleted transplantation in children (dated by TCRdb to about 2016). Background for the entire study: T-cell immune reconstitution after TCRalphabeta/CD19-depleted allogeneic hematopoietic cell transplantation in children was quantitatively tracked in the study by means of TCR repertoire profiling. The investigation overall reported the following: In some patients, high TCRbeta diversity at day 60 was attributed to recipient T cells and intrathymic progenitors that had survived conditioning. The apparently early alphabetaT-cell count recovery about two months after transplant was reportedly dependent on only several hundred rapidly expanded clones derived from non-depleted graft cells. The frequencies of hyperexpanded clones fell over the following months, and after one year, T-cell counts and TCRbeta diversity were mostly attributed to newly produced T cells.

Interpreted using the paper, the treatment or condition label stands for: allogeneic hematopoietic cell transplantation with graft depleted of TCRalphabeta T cells and CD19 B cells. Transplant recipients were children who received TCRalphabeta/CD19-depleted allogeneic hematopoietic cell grafts. The cysteine opens and the phenylalanine closes a CDR3 of 13 amino acids. The read is trimmed to its CDR3 DNA, 39 bases read in frame from base 1. Per the germline V gene, SNHLY is the CDR1 and FYNNEI is the CDR2. At the junction V is shortened by 5 bases and J by 1 base, with 8 bases in between. The TCR comes from a male patient younger than 18 who had a stem cell transplant for acute lymphoblastic leukemia, so the T cells may come from the graft donor. The starting material was PBMCs, mostly from graft donor cells, obtained 360 days after TCRalphabeta/CD19-depleted stem cell transplant. The rearranged segments are TRBV2 and TRBJ1-1; the D segment could be TRBD1, given 6 matching bases. The nucleotide sequence reads as follows: TGTGCCAGCAGTAGAGGGGGGAACACTGAAGCTTTCTTT. This sequence encodes CASSRGGNTEAFF.